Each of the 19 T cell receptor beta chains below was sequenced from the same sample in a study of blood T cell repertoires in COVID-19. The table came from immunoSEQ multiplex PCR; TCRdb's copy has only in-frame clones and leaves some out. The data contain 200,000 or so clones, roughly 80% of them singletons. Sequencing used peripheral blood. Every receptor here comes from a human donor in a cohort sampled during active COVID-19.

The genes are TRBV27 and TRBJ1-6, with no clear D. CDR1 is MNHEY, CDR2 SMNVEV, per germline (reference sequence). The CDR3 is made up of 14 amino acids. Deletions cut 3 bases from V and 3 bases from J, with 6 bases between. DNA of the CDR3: TGTGCCAGCAGTTTCGGAGGCTATAATTCACCCCTCCACTTT. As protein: CASSFGGYNSPLHF.

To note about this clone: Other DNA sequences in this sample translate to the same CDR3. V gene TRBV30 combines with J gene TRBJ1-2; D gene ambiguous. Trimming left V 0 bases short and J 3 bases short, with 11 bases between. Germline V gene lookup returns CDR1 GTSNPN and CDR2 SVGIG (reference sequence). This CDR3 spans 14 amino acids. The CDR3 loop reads CAWSVAPVDYGYTF. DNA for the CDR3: TGTGCCTGGAGTGTCGCGCCTGTGGACTATGGCTACACCTTC.

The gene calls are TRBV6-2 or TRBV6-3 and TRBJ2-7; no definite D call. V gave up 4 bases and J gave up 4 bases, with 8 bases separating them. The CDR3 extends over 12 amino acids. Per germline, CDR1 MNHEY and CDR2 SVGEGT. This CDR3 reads CASSSLTYEQYF. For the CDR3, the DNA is TGTGCCAGCAGTTCCCTGACTTACGAGCAGTACTTC.

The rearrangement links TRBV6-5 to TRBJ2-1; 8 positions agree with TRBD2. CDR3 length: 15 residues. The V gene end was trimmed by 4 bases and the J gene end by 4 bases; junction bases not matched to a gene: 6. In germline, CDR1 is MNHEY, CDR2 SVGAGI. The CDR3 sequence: CASSWLAGVYNEQFF. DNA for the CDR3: TGTGCCAGCAGTTGGCTAGCGGGCGTATACAATGAGCAGTTCTTC.

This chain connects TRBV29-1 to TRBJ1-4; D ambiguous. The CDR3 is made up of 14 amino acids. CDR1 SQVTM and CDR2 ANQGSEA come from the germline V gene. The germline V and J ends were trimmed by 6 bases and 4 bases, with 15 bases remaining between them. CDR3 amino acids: CSVGGGRLNEKLFF. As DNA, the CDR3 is TGCAGCGTCGGAGGCGGGAGGCTTAATGAAAAACTGTTTTTT.

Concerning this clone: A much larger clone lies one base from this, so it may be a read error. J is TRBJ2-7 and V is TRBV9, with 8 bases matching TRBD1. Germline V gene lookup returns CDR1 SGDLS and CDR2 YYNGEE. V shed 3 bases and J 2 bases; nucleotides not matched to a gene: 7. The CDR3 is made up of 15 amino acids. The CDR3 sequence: CASSAQGGEAYEQYF. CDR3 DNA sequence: TGTGCCAGCAGCGCACAGGGGGGTGAAGCCTACGAGCAGTACTTC. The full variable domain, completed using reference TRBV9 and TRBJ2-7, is DSGVTQTPKHLITATGQRVTLRCSPRSGDLSVYWYQQSLDQGLQFLIQYYNGEERAKGNILERFSAQQFPDLHSELNLSSLELGDSALYFCASSAQGGEAYEQYFGPGTRLTVT.

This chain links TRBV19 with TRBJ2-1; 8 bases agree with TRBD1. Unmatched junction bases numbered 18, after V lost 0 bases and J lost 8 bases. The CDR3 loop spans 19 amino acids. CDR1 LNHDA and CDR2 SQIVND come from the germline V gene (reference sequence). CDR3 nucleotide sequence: TGTGCCAGTAGTATAGATGGGGAGACAGGGGCCTCGCAGGTGGATGAGCAGTTCTTC. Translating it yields CASSIDGETGASQVDEQFF. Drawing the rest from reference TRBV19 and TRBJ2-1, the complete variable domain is DGGITQSPKYLFRKEGQNVTLSCEQNLNHDAMYWYRQDPGQGLRLIYYSQIVNDFQKGDIAEGYSVSREKKESFPLTVTSAQKNPTAFYLCASSIDGETGASQVDEQFFGPGTRLTVL.

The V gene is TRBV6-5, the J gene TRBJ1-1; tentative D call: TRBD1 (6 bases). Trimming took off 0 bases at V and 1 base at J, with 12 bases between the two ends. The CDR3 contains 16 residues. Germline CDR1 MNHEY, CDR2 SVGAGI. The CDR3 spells CASSYSKGQWNTEAFF. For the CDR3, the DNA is TGTGCCAGCAGTTACTCGAAGGGACAATGGAACACTGAAGCTTTCTTT.

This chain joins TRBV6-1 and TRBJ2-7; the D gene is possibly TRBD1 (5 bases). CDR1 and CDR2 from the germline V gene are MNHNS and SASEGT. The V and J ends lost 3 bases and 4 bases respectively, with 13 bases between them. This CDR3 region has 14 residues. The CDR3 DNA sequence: TGTGCCAGCAGTGAGGGTGGGGCCAAATACGAGCAGTACTTC. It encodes CASSEGGAKYEQYF.

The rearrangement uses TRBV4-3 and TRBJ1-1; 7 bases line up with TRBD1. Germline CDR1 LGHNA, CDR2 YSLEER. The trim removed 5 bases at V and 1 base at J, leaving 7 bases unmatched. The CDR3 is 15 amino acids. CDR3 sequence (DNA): TGCGCCAGCAGCAATTACAGGGGCAAGAACACTGAAGCTTTCTTT. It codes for CASSNYRGKNTEAFF.

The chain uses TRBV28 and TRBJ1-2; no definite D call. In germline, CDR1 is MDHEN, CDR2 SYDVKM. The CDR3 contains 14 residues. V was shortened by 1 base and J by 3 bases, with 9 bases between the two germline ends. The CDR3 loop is CASSLSGFDYGYTF. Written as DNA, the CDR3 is TGTGCCAGCAGTTTATCGGGGTTCGACTATGGCTACACCTTC.

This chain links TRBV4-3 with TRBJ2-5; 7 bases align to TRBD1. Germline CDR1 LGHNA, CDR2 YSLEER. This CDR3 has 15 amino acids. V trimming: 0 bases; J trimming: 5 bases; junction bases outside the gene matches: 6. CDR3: CASSQDRGRGETQYF. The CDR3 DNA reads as TGCGCCAGCAGCCAAGATAGAGGCAGGGGGGAGACCCAGTACTTC.

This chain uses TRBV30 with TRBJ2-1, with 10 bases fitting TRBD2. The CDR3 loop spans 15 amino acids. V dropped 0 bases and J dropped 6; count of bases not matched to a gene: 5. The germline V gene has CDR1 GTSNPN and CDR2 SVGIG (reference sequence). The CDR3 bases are TGTGCCTGGAGTGTCGAGCTAGCGGGAGCCAATGAGCAGTTCTTC. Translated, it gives CAWSVELAGANEQFF.

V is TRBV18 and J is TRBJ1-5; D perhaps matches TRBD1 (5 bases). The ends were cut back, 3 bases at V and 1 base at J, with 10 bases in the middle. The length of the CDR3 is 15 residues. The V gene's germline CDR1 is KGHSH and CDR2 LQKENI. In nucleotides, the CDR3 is TGTGCCAGCTCACCCGACAGCCGGAGCAATCAGCCCCAGCATTTT. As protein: CASSPDSRSNQPQHF.

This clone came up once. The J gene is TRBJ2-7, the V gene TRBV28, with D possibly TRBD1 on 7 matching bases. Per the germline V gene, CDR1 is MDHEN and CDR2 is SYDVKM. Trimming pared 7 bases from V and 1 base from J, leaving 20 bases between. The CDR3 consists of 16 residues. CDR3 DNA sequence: TGTGCCAGCACCTTCATGACAGGGAGGAGTTCCTACGAGCAGTACTTC. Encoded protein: CASTFMTGRSSYEQYF.

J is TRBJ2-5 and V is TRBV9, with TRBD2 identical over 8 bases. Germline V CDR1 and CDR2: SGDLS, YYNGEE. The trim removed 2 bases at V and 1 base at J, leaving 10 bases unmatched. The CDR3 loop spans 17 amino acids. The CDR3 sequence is CASSVYELAVSQETQYF. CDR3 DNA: TGTGCCAGCAGCGTCTACGAACTAGCGGTGAGCCAAGAGACCCAGTACTTC.

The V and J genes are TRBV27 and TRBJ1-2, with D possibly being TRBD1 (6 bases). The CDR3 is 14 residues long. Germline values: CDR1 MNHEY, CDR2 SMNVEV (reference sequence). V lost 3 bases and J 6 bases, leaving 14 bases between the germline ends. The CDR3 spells CASSLQGSWNGYTF. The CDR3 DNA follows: TGTGCCAGCAGTTTGCAGGGGTCTTGGAATGGCTACACCTTC.

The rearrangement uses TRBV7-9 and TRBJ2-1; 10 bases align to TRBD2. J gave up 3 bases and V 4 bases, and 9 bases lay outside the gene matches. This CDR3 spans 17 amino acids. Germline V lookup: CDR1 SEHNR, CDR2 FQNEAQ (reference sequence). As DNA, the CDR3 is TGTGCCAGCAGCTCCCCCCTAGCGGGAGTGGGCTACAATGAGCAGTTCTTC. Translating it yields CASSSPLAGVGYNEQFF.

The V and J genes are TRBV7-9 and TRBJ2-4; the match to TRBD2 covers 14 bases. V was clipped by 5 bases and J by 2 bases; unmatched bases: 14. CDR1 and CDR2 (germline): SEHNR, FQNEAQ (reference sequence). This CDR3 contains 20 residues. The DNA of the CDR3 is TGTGCCAGCAGCAAGAATACCGGGACTAGCGGGAGTTTTTCCAAAAACATTCAGTACTTC. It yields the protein CASSKNTGTSGSFSKNIQYF.